A selection of T cell receptor beta chains follows, all from one sample in a study of T-cell memory formation after mild COVID-19. TCRdb reprocessed the 5' RACE reads with MiXCR, giving one entry per CDR3 protein. The table shows roughly 400,000 distinct CDR3 sequences, with less than 25% occurring only once. The specimen sequenced was PBMCs or a T cell subset sorted from them (not recorded which). These receptors came from an adult woman who had mild COVID-19 (a few samples of this study predate the infection). Cell type and time point are not known. The CDR3 runs from the conserved cysteine through the conserved F or W.

V gene	CDR3 protein
TRBV2	CASRRDSREQYF
TRBV7-2	CASSLSQVAYEQYF
TRBV18	CASSPIPGTHYEQYF
TRBV20-1	CSPTERGSYNEQFF
TRBV4-3	CASSQVISPESEKLFF
TRBV2	CASSARPGQTSGANVLTF
TRBV3-1	CASSQGGKLKGETQYF
TRBV3-1	CASSQDLGRRSSTNYGYTF
TRBV19	CASSIRPGHPNYGYTF
TRBV15	CATSRDNQGRHEQFF
TRBV7-6	CASSFYPDRGAGNTIYF
TRBV20-1	CSARPTGTRSITEAFF
TRBV2	CASIGTPSSGNTIYF
TRBV27	CASSFAGGGYTF
TRBV29-1	CSVLGTSGYNEQFF
TRBV6-6	CASRTRDSRNQPQHF
TRBV7-9	CASSLGVVNTEAFF
TRBV7-8	CASSPLTGIYGYTF
TRBV4-1	CASSQPGGTGELFF
TRBV10-3	CAIQEGHSAGGTQYF
TRBV7-2	CASSPTGENYNEQFF
TRBV6-5	CASRKGQGLGYEQYF
TRBV29-1	CSGRTGMGAFF
TRBV20-1	CSARKGVGYNEQFF
TRBV20-1	CSATTGAGRGPGNTIYF
TRBV20-1	CSASPGTGGAQYF
TRBV12-3/TRBV12-4	CASLRGRKGYSGNTIYF
TRBV12-3/TRBV12-4	CASRPGLAGAYEQYF
TRBV7-3	CASSLSPGNTEAFF
TRBV12-3/TRBV12-4	CASSFAGQGYNEQFF
TRBV20-1	CSASLRGVSNQPQHF
TRBV30	CAWNRDRGWDGYTF
TRBV29-1	CSVEDLVRASPTDTQYF
TRBV15	CATSRGQETQYF
TRBV5-1	CASSLEGIYGYTF
TRBV30	CAWTAGTSGRLDTGELFF
TRBV5-6	CASSLSGGVDGYTF
TRBV15	CATTPDRGVTPLHF
TRBV4-2	CASSQGLRPNRGDVMNTEAFF
TRBV27	CASRSHGDRAFF
TRBV6-5	CASRGTQPWDTQYF
TRBV20-1	CSAGGRRAQQPQHF
TRBV6-1	CASSERGGFGYTF
TRBV29-1	CSVTTTGETQYF
TRBV5-1	CASSSGGFGTDTQYF
TRBV12-3/TRBV12-4	CASSLVGTYTEAFF
TRBV12-3/TRBV12-4	CASSLGGTDSYNEQFF
TRBV7-8	CASSFRGTSGNEQFF
TRBV12-3/TRBV12-4	CASSPGTSAGHEQYF
TRBV5-1	CASSQGGTGGSYGYTF
TRBV6-5	CASSYVGNYGYTF
TRBV6-5	CASSFGDNYNEQFF
TRBV4-1	CASSPLVSGRANTEAFF
TRBV12-3/TRBV12-4	CASSLGGQGMANEKLFF
TRBV12-3/TRBV12-4	CASQGDRPYEQYF
TRBV11-1	CAIRRTGYNEQFF
TRBV5-1	CASSLIAGLDTEAFF